The 3 T cell receptor beta chains given below trace back to one sample, sequenced in a study of T cell clonality in common variable immunodeficiency (dated by TCRdb to between 2014 and 2017). Libraries were constructed by the immunoSEQ multiplex PCR assay. This is the immuneACCESS table as TCRdb keeps it, with only in-frame sequences that have V and J called. A part of the clones is gone; compared with another copy, unresolved V genes explain less than half, and the rest is unexplained. The sample records 30,000 to 45,000 clones, none occurring a single time. The ten largest account for more than 2.5% of the sample. Sequenced: peripheral blood mononuclear cells. These receptors all stem from a person aged 18-69 years in good health.

Concerning this clone: One end of the junction is discordant with germline, which a read error may explain. The CDR3 end is not reached by the read, which stops 3 residues before it; the germline J gene fills it in. This sequence joins TRBV2 and TRBJ2-2; 13 positions match TRBD2. The CDR3 sequence is 15 residues long. CDR1 is SNHLY, CDR2 FYNNEI, per germline. The DNA read from the CDR3 is TGTGCCCGCAGGACTAGCGGGAGGAACACCGGGGAG. It codes for CARRTSGRNTGE. In full, the CDR3 is CARRTSGRNTGELFF.

This clone has a handful of counts. The read ends 3 residues before the CDR3 terminus; that terminus is restored from the germline J gene. The rearrangement links TRBV30 to TRBJ2-7; 9 nucleotides match TRBD1. This CDR3 is built from 12 residues. V lost 7 bases and J lost 6; bases outside the gene matches: 7. Per the germline V gene, CDR1 is GTSNPN and CDR2 is SVGIG (reference sequence). The CDR3 sequence: CASRTGDGEQYF. The part of the CDR3 DNA that was read is TGTGCCTCGAGGACAGGGGATGGCGAG.

This clone showed up many times. The observed sequence ends 3 residues before the CDR3 terminus, with the missing tail filled in from the germline J gene. This sequence joins TRBV5-6 and TRBJ1-4; perhaps TRBD1 as D (5 bases). The CDR3 has 15 residues. Germline values: CDR1 SGHDT, CDR2 YYEEEE. Trimming cost V 1 base and J 7 bases, with 14 bases left between them. CDR3 bases read: TGTGCCAGCAGCTTGTGGGGCAGGAGCGTTGAAAAA. Residues: CASSLWGRSVEK. The whole CDR3 is CASSLWGRSVEKLFF.